Below are 18 T cell receptor beta chains sequenced from a single sample in a study of T cells in Graves' hyperthyroidism and ophthalmopathy (dated 2019 in TCRdb). Library method: multiplex PCR. The run used an Illumina HiSeq 2000. The TCR beta CDR3 regions were amplified from RNA transcripts. For the first round of RT-PCR on the TCR CDR3, the HTBI primer set was used together with the Qiagen OneStep RT-PCR kit. The public reads were reanalyzed by TCRdb: fastp trimming at Q25, MiXCR alignment, in-frame beta chains only. Duplicate CDR3 protein sequences are folded into a single record with the most common DNA and genes. The sample profile shows 540,000 or so distinct CDR3 sequences; 40% to 55% of them were found once. In total, the top ten clones hold about 20% of the sample. The sequencing sample was made of peripheral blood or thyroid tissue (not recorded which). All receptors derive from an adult woman with Graves' disease, either hyperthyroidism or ophthalmopathy (not recorded which).

This clonotype appeared a few times. This chain uses TRBV2 with TRBJ1-5, with no clear D. The CDR3 extends over 13 amino acids. Germline loops: CDR1 SNHLY, CDR2 FYNNEI. V lost 3 bases and J lost 7, with 10 bases in between. CDR3 in amino acids: CASSDEGRQPQHF. The CDR3 DNA follows: TGTGCCAGCAGTGACGAGGGTAGGCAGCCCCAGCATTTT.

In its sample, this clonotype was seen many times. This chain links TRBV6-6 with TRBJ1-1, with D possibly TRBD1 on 5 matching bases. V lost 6 bases to trimming and J lost 4 bases, with 15 bases between them. There are 14 residues in the CDR3. Per the germline V gene, CDR1 is MNHNY and CDR2 is SVGAGI (reference sequence). For the CDR3, the DNA is TGTGCCAGCAGGATGACAGCGAGGAGCACTGAAGCTTTCTTT. Translated: CASRMTARSTEAFF.

This clonotype occurred many times. The gene calls are TRBV7-2 and TRBJ1-2; possible D gene TRBD1, 5 bases. The CDR3 runs 14 residues. Germline assignment: CDR1 SGHTA and CDR2 FQGNSA. Trimming stripped 1 base from V and 8 bases from J, with 14 bases between. The CDR3: CASSLVAGGGGYTF. CDR3 bases: TGTGCCAGCAGCTTAGTCGCGGGGGGTGGAGGCTACACCTTC. The variable domain in full, completed from reference TRBV7-2 and TRBJ1-2, reads GAGVSQSPSNKVTEKGKDVELRCDPISGHTALYWYRQSLGQGLEFLIYFQGNSAPDKSGLPSDRFSAERTGGSVSTLTIQRTQQEDSAVYLCASSLVAGGGGYTFGSGTRLTVV.

Ten or more counts support this clonotype. CDR3 sequence (DNA): TGTGCCAGCAGCGCGACAGGGGCGAGCAATGAAAAACTGTTTTTT. The encoded protein is CASSATGASNEKLFF. The V and J genes are TRBV7-2 and TRBJ1-4; 8 nucleotides align to TRBD1. Trimming cost V 5 bases and J 5 bases; bases outside gene matches: 7. The germline gives CDR1 SGHTA, CDR2 FQGNSA. The CDR3 spans 15 residues.

The J gene is TRBJ2-7, the V gene TRBV3-1; 7 bases line up with TRBD2. CDR3 size: 16 residues. The ends lost 0 bases at V and 4 bases at J; junction bases unmatched: 9. Germline-derived CDR1 and CDR2 are LGHDT and YNNKEL (reference sequence). CDR3 sequence (DNA): TGTGCCAGCAGCCAAGAAGGGCTAGCGGCTGAATACGAGCAGTACTTC. This translates into CASSQEGLAAEYEQYF.

The rearrangement uses TRBV7-2 and TRBJ1-1, with D possibly matching TRBD1 (5 bases). The germline CDR1 and CDR2 sequences are SGHTA and FQGNSA. The CDR3 totals 13 residues. The V gene lost 11 bases and the J gene lost 1 base, with 14 bases spanning the gap. The CDR3 spells CASTRARNTEAFF. CDR3 DNA: TGTGCCTCGACCAGGGCACGGAACACTGAAGCTTTCTTT.

In its sample, this clonotype was seen many times. The gene calls are TRBV7-9 and TRBJ1-1; D remains ambiguous. V was pared by 3 bases and J by 1 base, with 9 bases between. The CDR3 runs 14 residues. Germline lookup yields CDR1 SEHNR and CDR2 FQNEAQ (reference sequence). CDR3 nucleotide sequence: TGTGCCAGCAGCTTTACAGCCTCGAACACTGAAGCTTTCTTT. As protein: CASSFTASNTEAFF.

This clonotype was counted many times. The V and J genes are TRBV28 and TRBJ1-4, with 7 bases that match TRBD1. Germline assignment: CDR1 MDHEN and CDR2 SYDVKM. The CDR3 has 14 amino acids. V gave up 9 bases and J gave up 5 bases; unmatched junction bases: 9. As DNA, the CDR3 is TGTGCCAGTAGCTCCGGGACAGAGAATGAAAAACTGTTTTTT. Residues: CASSSGTENEKLFF.

The CDR3: CASSLNWVEETQYF. CDR3 DNA: TGTGCCAGCAGCTTGAACTGGGTGGAAGAGACCCAGTACTTC. The V gene is TRBV5-6, the J gene TRBJ2-5; no definite D call. The CDR3 is 14 amino acids. Between the trimmed V and J ends, which lost 1 base and 3 bases, there was a span of 10 bases. Germline CDR1 reads SGHDT; CDR2 reads YYEEEE.

A word on this clonotype: The CDR3 does not end in the conserved phenylalanine or tryptophan, so this is likely a read error. The chain combines TRBV20-1 with TRBJ2-5; D unresolved. Trimming stripped 8 bases from V and 5 bases from J, with 12 bases between. CDR1 is DFQATT and CDR2 is SNEGSKA in the germline V gene (reference sequence). The length of the CDR3 is 11 residues. The CDR3 DNA is TGCAGTTTATCGAGGAGCGAGACCCAGTACCTC. Its translation: CSLSRSETQYL.

J is TRBJ2-7 and V is TRBV10-3, with D tentatively TRBD1 or TRBD2 (5 bases each). V was cut by 5 bases and J by 1 base, with 12 bases left in between. The CDR3 covers 14 residues. CDR1 and CDR2 from the germline V gene are ENHRY and SYGVKD. The CDR3 bases are TGTGCCATCAGTAGGGACGGTCGGTCCTACGAGCAGTACTTC. It encodes CAISRDGRSYEQYF.

V usage is TRBV6-5 and J usage is TRBJ1-6, with unresolved D. V was trimmed by 4 bases and J by 13 bases, leaving 11 bases between them. The CDR3 is made up of 12 amino acids. From germline, CDR1 is MNHEY and CDR2 SVGAGI. The CDR3 region is CASSSGTLPLHF. As DNA, the CDR3 is TGTGCCAGCAGTTCGGGAACTCTCCCCCTCCACTTT.

A few counts support this clonotype. The V gene is TRBV7-9, the J gene TRBJ1-6; the D is unclear. Trimming pared 7 bases from V and 2 bases from J, leaving 0 bases between. Germline assignment: CDR1 SEHNR and CDR2 FQNEAQ (reference sequence). The CDR3 loop spans 11 amino acids. The CDR3 protein is CASTYNSPLHF. DNA for the CDR3: TGTGCCAGCACCTATAATTCACCCCTCCACTTT.

This clonotype was counted only a few times. V gene TRBV9 combines with J gene TRBJ2-1; weak D call: TRBD1 (5 bases). This CDR3 has 15 residues. Germline V gene data show CDR1 as SGDLS and CDR2 as YYNGEE. V was pared by 1 base and J by 6 bases, with 14 bases between. This CDR3 is CASSVQGISVNEQFF. CDR3 DNA: TGTGCCAGCAGCGTACAGGGTATCTCGGTCAATGAGCAGTTCTTC.

The chain employs TRBV9 and TRBJ2-3; no firm D call. The CDR3 contains 13 residues. V gave up 4 bases and J gave up 3 bases, with 9 bases separating them. CDR1 and CDR2 from the germline V gene are SGDLS and YYNGEE. The CDR3 protein is CASSPLVTDTQYF. CDR3 DNA sequence: TGTGCCAGCAGCCCCTTAGTTACAGATACGCAGTATTTT.

This rearrangement joins TRBV7-3 to TRBJ1-2, with 7 positions matching TRBD1. Germline CDR1 and CDR2: SGHTA and FQGTGA. V shed 5 bases and J 8 bases; nucleotides not matched to a gene: 8. This CDR3 comprises 13 residues. The CDR3 DNA reads TGTGCCAGCAGCACTCCGGGGGGACAGGGCTACACCTTC. The encoded protein is CASSTPGGQGYTF.

This clonotype was seen at least ten times. The chain recombines TRBV2 with TRBJ1-2, with 7 bases aligning to TRBD1. V trimming: 6 bases; J trimming: 4 bases; junction bases outside the gene matches: 5. CDR1 and CDR2 from the germline V gene are SNHLY and FYNNEI. CDR3 length equals 13 residues. This chain's CDR3 is CASRDDRVYGYTF. CDR3 bases: TGTGCCAGCAGGGATGACAGGGTCTATGGCTACACCTTC.

The table lists this clonotype with a few counts. The CDR3 DNA is TGTGCCAGCCGGGTAGGCGGTGGCACCGGGGAGCTGTTTTTT. Its protein product is CASRVGGGTGELFF. V usage is TRBV12-3 or TRBV12-4 and J usage is TRBJ2-2; D is unresolved. V was shortened by 8 bases and J by 4 bases, with 14 bases between the two germline ends. The CDR3 covers 14 residues.